This T cell receptor (beta chain) derives from a study of blood T cell repertoires in COVID-19 (dated by TCRdb to 2018 to 2021). In terms of the full investigation: The collaborator samples originated in the United States, Italy and Spain and spanned the acute and convalescent phases of COVID-19. The repertoires were made available in a free public database intended to serve as a resource for research on the immune response to SARS-CoV-2. The prospective study material was composed of cDNA or gDNA derived from T cells, B-cell-depleted T cells, or PBMCs. Deeply sampled blood TCRbeta repertoires from subjects exposed to, actively infected with, or recovered from COVID-19 were included in the dataset. Sample metadata almost always included a de-identified subject ID, COVID-19 status, age in years and sex. Where available, HLA class I and class II types were taken from metadata supplied by the sample provider and were not determined by assay-based typing. The samples were drawn from two sources: the first 160 participants of the ongoing ImmuneRACE study, and approximately 1,300 subjects contributed by 6 global collaborators. Results the study describes overall, beyond this receptor: The quantity of clinical and demographic metadata differed by source and by participant and was supplied without curation.

The collaborating institutions used their own protocols to collect whole blood in K2EDTA tubes. For TCRbeta analysis, collaborators shipped samples in one of three forms: frozen whole blood, isolated PBMCs, or DNA extracted from either of those sample types. TCRbeta CDR3 regions were amplified from genomic DNA using the immunoSEQ Assay, a bias-controlled multiplex PCR. On the study's bioinformatics: Nucleated cell counts per sample were estimated from amplification of reference gene primers within the assay. To quantify the absolute abundance of each unique TCRbeta CDR3 rearrangement, sequence reads were collapsed and filtered. For each sample, productive Simpson clonality was calculated as the square root of Simpson's diversity index over productive rearrangements. The source is immuneACCESS, and TCRdb retained only in-frame sequences with V and J called. Part of the clones is not carried over; for the studies checked, unresolved V genes explain less than half of this, and the remainder is unexplained. D and trimming were read from the DNA, whereas the V and J calls and clone size are those reported in that table. The sample contains about 310,000 clones, around 87% of them found a single time. The ten largest clones represent 1% of the sample.

Looking up the germline V gene yields CDR1 SGHRS and CDR2 YFSETQ. The CDR3 goes from the cysteine to the phenylalanine over 14 residues. CDR3 DNA is the only sequence kept; it has 42 bases, read in frame from the first base. Cut back by 2 bases and 4 bases, the V and J ends lie 12 bases apart. A remark on this clone: The antigen it recognizes is unknown. Nothing much larger sits one base from this clone, and base qualities are not available.

The clonotype was recovered from a man aged 50 to 59 with active or convalescent COVID-19. Sequenced sample: peripheral blood. The V and J segments used are TRBV5-1 and TRBJ1-1; too little of a D gene remains to name it. DNA sequence: TGCGCCAGCAGCTTAAATGAGGGCATCACTGAAGCTTTCTTT. This encodes CASSLNEGITEAFF. This CDR3, with the reference TRBV5-1 and TRBJ1-1 proteins standing in past its ends, gives the full variable domain KAGVTQTPRYLIKTRGQQVTLSCSPISGHRSVSWYQQTPGQGLQFLFEYFSETQRNKGNFPGRFSGRQFSNSRSEMNVSTLELGDSALYLCASSLNEGITEAFFGQGTRLTVV.